These 28 T cell receptor beta chains were sequenced from one sample in a study of blood T cell repertoires in COVID-19. TCRdb's table, derived via immunoSEQ multiplex PCR, lists solely in-frame clones and lacks some. The table shows a few hundred thousand clones, with roughly 88% occurring only once. What was sequenced was peripheral blood. The source is a woman aged 25-40 years who had recovered from COVID-19.

J is TRBJ2-7 and V is TRBV28, with 8 bases matching TRBD1. With 1 base clipped from V and 6 bases from J, the junction kept 8 bases outside the gene matches. The CDR3 is made up of 15 amino acids. The germline V gene has CDR1 MDHEN and CDR2 SYDVKM. The DNA for the CDR3 is TGTGCCAGCAGTTTATCAGGACAGGGCGCGGGCGAGCAGTACTTC. Translated, it gives CASSLSGQGAGEQYF.

The V and J genes are TRBV4-1 and TRBJ1-4, with a possible D match to TRBD1 (6 bases). V was pared by 1 base and J by 7 bases, with 16 bases between. In germline, CDR1 is MGHRA, CDR2 YSYEKL. CDR3 length equals 16 residues. The CDR3: CASSQGLGAPGEKLFF. Written as DNA, the CDR3 is TGCGCCAGCAGCCAAGGATTGGGGGCGCCGGGTGAAAAACTGTTTTTT.

The V call is TRBV11-1, the J call TRBJ2-7; unclear D gene. The V end was cut by 1 base, the J end by 2 bases, with 9 bases between. This CDR3 region has 14 residues. Germline CDR1 is SGHAT and CDR2 is FQDESV (reference sequence). CDR3 protein: CASSLGPAAYEQYF. CDR3 coding DNA: TGTGCCAGCAGCTTAGGCCCCGCGGCCTACGAGCAGTACTTC.

The genes are TRBV25-1 and TRBJ2-7; possible D gene TRBD1, 5 bases. This CDR3 region has 14 residues. Germline V gives CDR1 MGHDK, CDR2 SYGVNS. V gave up 11 bases and J gave up 7 bases, with 24 bases separating them. The CDR3, as DNA: TGTGCCGTACAAACCCAGGGATTGTATAAAGAGCAGTACTTC. Protein sequence: CAVQTQGLYKEQYF.

CDR3 sequence (DNA): TGTGCCAGCAGCTTAGGAGCTATAGACAGGGGTTACGAGCAGTACTTC. Its protein is CASSLGAIDRGYEQYF. The rearrangement joins TRBV7-9 to TRBJ2-7; 8 bases map to TRBD1. The CDR3 sequence is 16 residues long. V lost 1 base and J lost 4; bases outside the gene matches: 9. Germline CDR1 is SEHNR and CDR2 is FQNEAQ (reference sequence).

The chain is built from TRBV27 and TRBJ1-5; no clear D gene. The CDR3 loop spans 13 amino acids. CDR1 is MNHEY, CDR2 SMNVEV, per germline (reference sequence). Trimming took off 3 bases at V and 0 bases at J, with 3 bases between the two ends. The CDR3 sequence: CASSFYSNQPQHF. For the CDR3, the DNA is TGTGCCAGCAGTTTTTATAGCAATCAGCCCCAGCATTTT.

A single count supports this clone. The V gene is TRBV6-6, the J gene TRBJ2-3; the D is unclear. Germline V gives CDR1 MNHNY, CDR2 SVGAGI (reference sequence). This CDR3 is built from 15 residues. V was clipped by 0 bases and J by 0 bases, with 7 bases between them. The CDR3 DNA reads TGTGCCAGCAGTTACTCTGCGTCGAGCACAGATACGCAGTATTTT. Its protein is CASSYSASSTDTQYF.

The chain combines TRBV29-1 with TRBJ1-2; 10 bases are shared with TRBD1. The CDR3 length is 15 residues. CDR1 is SQVTM and CDR2 is ANQGSEA in the germline V gene. The V and J ends lost 4 bases and 3 bases, in that order; junction bases with no gene match: 8. The chain's CDR3 is CSVGPGQGSDYGYTF. The CDR3 DNA sequence: TGCAGCGTTGGACCGGGACAGGGGTCCGACTATGGCTACACCTTC.

The J gene is TRBJ2-5, the V gene TRBV2; TRBD2 matches 9 bases. Germline V gives CDR1 SNHLY, CDR2 FYNNEI. The CDR3 spans 16 residues. V lost 2 bases and J lost 3; bases outside the gene matches: 7. Here the CDR3 DNA reads TGTGCCAGCAGTGAACCCAGGGTAGCGGGGGAAGAGACCCAGTACTTC. This encodes CASSEPRVAGEETQYF.

The rearrangement uses TRBV25-1 and TRBJ1-2; no clear D gene. The CDR3 runs to 14 residues. The V gene's germline CDR1 is MGHDK and CDR2 SYGVNS. V gave up 1 base and J gave up 6 bases, with 12 bases separating them. The CDR3 loop is CASSESAGGNGYTF. CDR3 sequence (DNA): TGTGCCAGCAGTGAATCGGCAGGAGGAAATGGCTACACCTTC.

The rearrangement joins TRBV7-9 to TRBJ1-5; D not resolved. Trimming shortened V by 2 bases and J by 5 bases, and 10 bases separated the two germline ends. In germline, CDR1 is SEHNR, CDR2 FQNEAQ (reference sequence). There are 14 residues in the CDR3. This CDR3 is CASSLNRDDQPQHF. The CDR3 nucleotides are TGTGCCAGCAGCTTAAACAGAGATGATCAGCCCCAGCATTTT.

The chain joins TRBV28 to TRBJ2-5; possible D gene TRBD2, 6 bases. This CDR3 has 18 amino acids. Germline lookup yields CDR1 MDHEN and CDR2 SYDVKM. V lost 5 bases and J lost 5, with 27 bases in between. The CDR3 region is CASSARDFPLGSRETQYF. DNA of the CDR3: TGTGCCAGCAGTGCCCGGGACTTTCCTCTCGGGTCTAGGGAGACCCAGTACTTC. The full variable domain, rest sourced from reference TRBV28 and TRBJ2-5, is DVKVTQSSRYLVKRTGEKVFLECVQDMDHENMFWYRQDPGLGLRLIYFSYDVKMKEKGDIPEGYSVSREKKERFSLILESASTNQTSMYLCASSARDFPLGSRETQYFGPGTRLLVL.

This chain's CDR3 is CASSPNPTGDYRSQHF. CDR3 DNA: TGCGCCAGCAGCCCCAACCCGACAGGGGATTACCGGTCCCAGCATTTT. The chain employs TRBV5-1 and TRBJ1-5, with 8 positions matching TRBD1. Germline-derived CDR1 and CDR2 are SGHRS and YFSETQ. V dropped 4 bases and J dropped 11; count of bases not matched to a gene: 17. This CDR3 spans 16 amino acids. Combining the CDR3 with reference TRBV5-1 and TRBJ1-5 gives the whole variable domain KAGVTQTPRYLIKTRGQQVTLSCSPISGHRSVSWYQQTPGQGLQFLFEYFSETQRNKGNFPGRFSGRQFSNSRSEMNVSTLELGDSALYLCASSPNPTGDYRSQHFGDGTRLSIL.

This clone was seen at least ten times. V and J are TRBV18 and TRBJ2-7; D might be TRBD2 (6 bases). Trimming stripped 3 bases from V and 1 base from J, with 16 bases between. The CDR3 is 16 residues long. Germline loops: CDR1 KGHSH, CDR2 LQKENI. CDR3 loop: CASSPGGVRKSYEQYF. For the CDR3, the DNA is TGTGCCAGCTCACCGGGCGGGGTTAGGAAGTCCTACGAGCAGTACTTC.

This chain uses TRBV19 with TRBJ1-2; 9 nucleotides line up with TRBD1. Germline values: CDR1 LNHDA, CDR2 SQIVND (reference sequence). This CDR3 is 14 amino acids long. The V and J ends lost 4 bases and 4 bases, in that order; junction bases with no gene match: 4. The chain's CDR3 is CASSKPDRGYGYTF. CDR3 nucleotides: TGTGCCAGTAGTAAACCGGACAGGGGCTATGGCTACACCTTC.

This chain uses TRBV7-2 with TRBJ2-7; D is ambiguous. V was shortened by 1 base and J by 1 base, with 8 bases between the two germline ends. This CDR3 region has 14 residues. Germline V gene data show CDR1 as SGHTA and CDR2 as FQGNSA. In DNA form, the CDR3 reads TGTGCCAGCAGCTTAGGACTCGGATCCTACGAGCAGTACTTC. Protein product: CASSLGLGSYEQYF.

This clone was counted once. The genes are TRBV6-6 and TRBJ1-5; perhaps TRBD1 as D (6 bases). Germline values: CDR1 MNHNY, CDR2 SVGAGI (reference sequence). V was pared by 5 bases and J by 2 bases, with 22 bases between. The CDR3 sequence is 18 residues long. CDR3 protein: CASSLLIGQQRGNQPQHF. CDR3 sequence (DNA): TGTGCCAGCAGTCTCCTAATAGGACAGCAAAGGGGCAATCAGCCCCAGCATTTT.

V usage is TRBV3-1 (or the pseudogene TRBV3-2) and J usage is TRBJ2-5; a possible D gene is TRBD2 (6 bases). The germline CDR1 and CDR2 sequences are LGHDT and YNNKEL (reference sequence). The CDR3 is 14 residues long. Deletions cut 4 bases from V and 0 bases from J, with 9 bases between. CDR3 nucleotide sequence: TGTGCCAGCAGCCTAGCGGCCCACCAAGAGACCCAGTACTTC. Protein product: CASSLAAHQETQYF.

V is TRBV3-1 (or the pseudogene TRBV3-2) and J is TRBJ2-7; 12 bases agree with TRBD2. The V segment lost 4 bases and the J segment 6 bases; nucleotides outside the gene matches: 4. This CDR3 is built from 14 residues. CDR1 is LGHDT and CDR2 is YNNKEL in the germline V gene (reference sequence). Here the CDR3 DNA reads TGTGCCAGCAGCCCAGGACTAGCGGGGTTCGAGCAGTACTTC. Translated: CASSPGLAGFEQYF.

The V call is TRBV5-1, the J call TRBJ1-1; 7 bases match TRBD1. This CDR3 contains 15 residues. Germline CDR1 reads SGHRS; CDR2 reads YFSETQ. The trim removed 0 bases at V and 1 base at J, leaving 3 bases unmatched. The CDR3 DNA reads TGCGCCAGCAGCTTGGGACAGGGTTCGAACACTGAAGCTTTCTTT. The encoded protein is CASSLGQGSNTEAFF.

The rearrangement joins TRBV18 to TRBJ2-4, with a tentative D call TRBD2 (6 bases). The V and J ends lost 1 base and 7 bases respectively, with 20 bases between them. The CDR3 extends over 17 amino acids. CDR1 is KGHSH, CDR2 LQKENI, per germline. The CDR3 nucleotides are TGTGCCAGCTCACCACGAGGAGGGGACCCCCGTTCGAACATTCAGTACTTC. Translating gives CASSPRGGDPRSNIQYF.

This sequence joins TRBV2 and TRBJ2-7; D might be TRBD1 (6 bases). The CDR3 runs to 13 residues. Between the trimmed V and J ends, which lost 6 bases and 5 bases, there was a span of 14 bases. Germline V lookup: CDR1 SNHLY, CDR2 FYNNEI. DNA of the CDR3: TGTGCCAGCAGCGACTACAGGGACCACGAGCAGTACTTC. Residues: CASSDYRDHEQYF.

The rearrangement uses TRBV7-2 and TRBJ1-2; weak D call: TRBD1 (6 bases). Germline CDR1 reads SGHTA; CDR2 reads FQGNSA. Trimming pared 4 bases from V and 4 bases from J, leaving 13 bases between. The CDR3 spans 14 residues. CDR3 nucleotides: TGTGCCAGCAGCTCTCGGGACAAACTCTATGGCTACACCTTC. Amino acid sequence: CASSSRDKLYGYTF.

The CDR3 DNA is TGTGCCAGCAGCTTGACACAGGGAACACCCCTCCACTTT. Residues: CASSLTQGTPLHF. The genes are TRBV6-2 or TRBV6-3 and TRBJ1-6; maybe TRBD1 (6 bases). The V end lost 6 bases, the J end lost 11 bases, and 14 bases lay between the germline ends. Germline values: CDR1 MNHEY, CDR2 SVGEGT. This CDR3 is built from 13 residues.

This chain links TRBV4-1 with TRBJ1-4, with D uncertain. The CDR3 consists of 16 residues. Germline CDR1 MGHRA, CDR2 YSYEKL. Trimming took 3 bases from V and 0 from J, leaving 11 bases between them. This chain's CDR3 is CASSQTTAATNEKLFF. The CDR3 DNA follows: TGCGCCAGCAGCCAGACTACAGCGGCAACTAATGAAAAACTGTTTTTT.

V is TRBV5-8 and J is TRBJ2-6; D remains unclear. From germline, CDR1 is SGHTS and CDR2 YDEGEE. The V gene lost 0 bases and the J gene lost 0 bases, with 7 bases spanning the gap. This CDR3 contains 16 residues. This CDR3 is CASSLAPSSGANVLTF. The CDR3 DNA sequence: TGTGCCAGCAGCTTGGCCCCATCCTCTGGGGCCAACGTCCTGACTTTC.

The rearrangement uses TRBV28 and TRBJ1-2; 7 bases match TRBD1. Trimming cost V 6 bases and J 4 bases; bases outside gene matches: 8. The CDR3 is made up of 14 amino acids. The germline gives CDR1 MDHEN, CDR2 SYDVKM. CDR3 nucleotides: TGTGCCAGCAGCGTCGACAGGGATGGCTATGGCTACACCTTC. Translation gives CASSVDRDGYGYTF.

This chain joins TRBV5-1 and TRBJ1-1; D uncertain. Germline CDR1 reads SGHRS; CDR2 reads YFSETQ. Trimming stripped 1 base from V and 3 bases from J, with 16 bases between. This CDR3 has 16 amino acids. The DNA for the CDR3 is TGCGCCAGCAGCTTGACCGGAACTACGAGTTACACTGAAGCTTTCTTT. It encodes CASSLTGTTSYTEAFF.